This T cell receptor beta chain was recorded in a study of T cells in localized non-small cell lung cancer. Looked up from germline, CDR1 is KGHSH and CDR2 is LQKENI. This CDR3 has 14 residues. Findings and caveats of the study: A median of around 60 of the top 100 tumor clones appeared in adjacent lung, which was paired and uninvolved.

This clone was counted once. Its antigen is as yet unknown. A read error may account for a junction end that differs from germline. Sequencing was performed with immunoSEQ multiplex PCR; in TCRdb, only in-frame clones are kept and a portion is missing. The table lists some 31,000 clones, about nine tenths of them singletons. V usage is TRBV18 and J usage is TRBJ1-5; D perhaps matches TRBD1 (5 bases). This specimen was peripheral blood, taken before any cancer treatment. The receptor's source is a woman aged 40-70 years with stage I lung adenocarcinoma. The CDR3: CASSPSQGNRPQHF. The CDR3 coding sequence is TGTGCCAGCTCACCAAGCCAGGGCAATCGGCCCCAGCATTTT.